The clone carrying this TCR beta chain showed up many times. Its antigen is still unknown. This sample was taken from a study of CD8 T cells in ankylosing spondylitis. Study-level results: Blood from ankylosing spondylitis patients appeared to carry a characteristic roughly eight-variant TCR beta motif. Disease-associated clones were reportedly significantly overrepresented in matched ankylosing spondylitis synovial fluid.

V was pared by 6 bases and J by 2 bases, with 13 bases between. The CDR3 covers 14 residues. Germline CDR1 is SGHAT and CDR2 is FQNNGV. TCRdb recomputed calls from the 5' RACE reads with MiXCR, one row per CDR3 protein. There are 200,000 to 300,000 distinct CDR3 sequences in the sample; around 9.2% occur only once, and approximately 6.3% lies in the top ten. The V call is TRBV11-2, the J call TRBJ2-5; tentative D call: TRBD1 (5 bases). This receptor was taken from a male donor with ankylosing spondylitis or in good health (not recorded which). Sequenced sample: blood, either unsorted or a sorted T cell fraction (not recorded which). Written as DNA, the CDR3 is TGTGCCAGCAGTACCGGACACTTACAAGAGACCCAGTACTTC. Translated: CASSTGHLQETQYF.